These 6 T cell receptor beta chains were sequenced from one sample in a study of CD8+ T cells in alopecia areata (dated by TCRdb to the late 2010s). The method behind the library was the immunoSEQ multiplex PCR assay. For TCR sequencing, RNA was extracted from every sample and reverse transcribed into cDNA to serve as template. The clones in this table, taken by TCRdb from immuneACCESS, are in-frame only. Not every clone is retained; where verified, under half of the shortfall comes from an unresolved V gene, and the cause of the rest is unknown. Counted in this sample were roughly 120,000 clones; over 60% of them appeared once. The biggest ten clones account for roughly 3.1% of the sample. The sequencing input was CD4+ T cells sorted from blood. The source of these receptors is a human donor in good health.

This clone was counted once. The DNA for the CDR3 is TGCAGCGTTCGGACAGCTACTAGCACAGATACGCAGTATTTT. Protein product: CSVRTATSTDTQYF. The chain has TRBV29-1 and TRBJ2-3; TRBD1 might be the D (6 bases). The V end lost 5 bases, the J end lost 0 bases, and 12 bases lay between the germline ends. The CDR3 is 14 residues long. Per the germline V gene, CDR1 is SQVTM and CDR2 is ANQGSEA.

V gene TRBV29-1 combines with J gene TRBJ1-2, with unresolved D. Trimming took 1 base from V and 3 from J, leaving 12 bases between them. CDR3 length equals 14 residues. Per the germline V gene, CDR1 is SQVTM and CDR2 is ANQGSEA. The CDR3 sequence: CSVEVTGYDYGYTF. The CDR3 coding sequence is TGCAGCGTTGAAGTAACCGGGTATGACTATGGCTACACCTTC. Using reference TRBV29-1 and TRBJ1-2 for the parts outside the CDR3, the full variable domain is SAVISQKPSRDICQRGTSLTIQCQVDSQVTMMFWYRQQPGQSLTLIATANQGSEATYESGFVIDKFPISRPNLTFSTLTVSNMSPEDSSIYLCSVEVTGYDYGYTFGSGTRLTVV.

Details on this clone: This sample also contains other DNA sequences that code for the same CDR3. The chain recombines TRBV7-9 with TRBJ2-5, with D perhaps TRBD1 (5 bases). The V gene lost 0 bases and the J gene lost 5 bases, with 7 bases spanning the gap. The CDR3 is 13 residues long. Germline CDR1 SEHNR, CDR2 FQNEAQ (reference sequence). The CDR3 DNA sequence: TGTGCCAGCAGCTTAGCAGGGGTGGAGACCCAGTACTTC. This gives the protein CASSLAGVETQYF.

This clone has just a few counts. As DNA, the CDR3 is TGCAGCGTTGGCGGGGGAGGCACAGATACGCAGTATTTT. Protein product: CSVGGGGTDTQYF. This chain connects TRBV29-1 to TRBJ2-3; 7 positions agree with TRBD2. Germline CDR1 is SQVTM and CDR2 is ANQGSEA. V trimming: 4 bases; J trimming: 1 base; junction bases outside the gene matches: 2. The CDR3 loop spans 13 amino acids.

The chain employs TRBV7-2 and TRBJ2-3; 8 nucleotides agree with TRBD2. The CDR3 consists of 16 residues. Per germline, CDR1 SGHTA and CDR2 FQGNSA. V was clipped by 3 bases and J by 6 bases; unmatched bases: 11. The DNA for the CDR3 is TGTGCCAGCAGCTTTCGGCCCCGGGGGGGCGTCGATACGCAGTATTTT. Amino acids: CASSFRPRGGVDTQYF.

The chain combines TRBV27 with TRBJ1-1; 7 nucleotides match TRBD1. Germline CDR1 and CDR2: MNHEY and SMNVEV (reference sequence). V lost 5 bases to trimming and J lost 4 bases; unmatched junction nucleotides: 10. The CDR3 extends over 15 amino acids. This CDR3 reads CASSHGTVPSTEAFF. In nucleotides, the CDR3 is TGTGCCAGCAGTCACGGGACAGTCCCATCCACTGAAGCTTTCTTT.